This T cell receptor (beta chain) was documented in a study of shared T cell receptors in the human thymus. Some clones are missing from TCRdb's copy, which holds only in-frame ones; the method was immunoSEQ multiplex PCR. The sample consists of 700,000 to 750,000 clones, around 85% of them appearing once. This CDR3 is 12 amino acids long. From germline, CDR1 is LGHNA and CDR2 YNFKEQ. The V gene lost 0 bases and the J gene lost 7 bases, with 7 bases spanning the gap. This same sample was also taken into another study, of human thymus T cells. As reported in that work: In corrective heart surgery, resections were taken, and these provided the thymus tissue. Usage of V and J genes appeared biased in thymic and blood repertoires. Highly overlapping thymic repertoires among unrelated individuals were reported in related research.

The genes are TRBV4-2 and TRBJ2-7, with D hard to call. Sequenced material: thymocytes. This sequence was found in a girl less than two years old with a congenital heart defect. The CDR3 is CASSQDPREQYF. The CDR3 DNA sequence: TGTGCCAGCAGCCAAGATCCCAGAGAGCAGTACTTC.